This TCR beta chain is from a study of T cell repertoires in cytomegalovirus infection. In the study overall: Public TCR beta signature analysis indicated the presence of both CMV infection and matching HLA type.

Trimming removed 3 bases from V and 0 bases from J, with 5 bases in between. The CDR3 contains 13 residues. Germline V gene data show CDR1 as LGHNT and CDR2 as FRNRAP. The sample holds many counts of this clonotype. Its antigen is not identified. Overall study results and limits: The study found HLA-C-restricted CMV-specific TCR beta clonotypes dominating the ex vivo response. Based on cumulative public TCR beta family frequency, carriers of CMV plus the relevant HLA were identified.

TCRdb used MiXCR to reprocess the reads, holding one entry per CDR3 protein. Of 90,000 to 130,000 distinct CDR3 sequences listed, 9.5% to 13% are singletons. The receptor was derived from a human donor in good health (CMV status not recorded). Some clones in this sample may be carry-over from other donors' samples. Sequencing input: PBMCs, sequenced either directly or after in vitro stimulation (not recorded which). V usage is TRBV12-5 and J usage is TRBJ1-1; D unresolved. CDR3 protein: CASGLNMNTEAFF. The CDR3, as DNA: TGTGCTAGTGGTTTAAATATGAACACTGAAGCTTTCTTT. The full variable domain, its missing parts supplied by reference TRBV12-5 and TRBJ1-1, is DARVTQTPRHKVTEMGQEVTMRCQPILGHNTVFWYRQTMMQGLELLAYFRNRAPLDDSGMPKDRFSAEMPDATLATLKIQPSEPRDSAVYFCASGLNMNTEAFFGQGTRLTVV.